A single T cell receptor (beta chain) is shown here with its context. The antigen remains unidentified. In the naive CD8 group, cells lacked CD45RO and were positively selected for CCR7, so terminally differentiated effector memory CD45RA+ cells were left out. As originally analysed: Junction-only sequences without quality scores came from ImmunoSEQ, so filtering differed. Only in-frame clones appear in the TCRdb table, and some are missing; sequencing was by immunoSEQ multiplex PCR. The V and J calls and the clone size are those of that table, but D and trimming were determined from the DNA. The sample has 1.5 million to 2.5 million clones, just under 95% seen once. The record originates from a study of shared clonotypes between healthy human individuals. The CDR3 is made up of 15 amino acids. V lost 0 bases, J lost 0 bases, and 8 bases lay in between. Looked up from germline, CDR1 is LNHNV and CDR2 is YYDKDF (reference sequence).

Study-wide points: Genetic and exposure-history diversity was limited by the few donors.

Sequencing was done on a sample of naive CD8+ T cells sorted from blood. This TCR was recovered from a man aged 18 to 30 in good health. The chain combines TRBV15 with TRBJ1-2; D is uncertain. The CDR3 here is CATSRDRAANYGYTF. The CDR3 nucleotides are TGTGCCACCAGCAGAGATAGGGCAGCTAACTATGGCTACACCTTC.